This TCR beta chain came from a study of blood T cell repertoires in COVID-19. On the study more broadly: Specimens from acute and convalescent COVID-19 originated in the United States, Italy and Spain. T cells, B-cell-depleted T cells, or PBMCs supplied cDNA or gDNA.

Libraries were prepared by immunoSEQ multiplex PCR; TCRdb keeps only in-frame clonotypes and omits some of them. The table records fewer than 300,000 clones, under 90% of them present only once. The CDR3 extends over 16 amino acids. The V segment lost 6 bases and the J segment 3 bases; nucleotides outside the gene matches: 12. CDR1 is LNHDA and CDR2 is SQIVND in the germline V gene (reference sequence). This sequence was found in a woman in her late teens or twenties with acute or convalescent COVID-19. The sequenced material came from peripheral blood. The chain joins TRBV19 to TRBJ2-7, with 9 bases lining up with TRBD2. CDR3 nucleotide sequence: TGTGCCAGTAGCCCTGCCGGGACTAGCCGCAACTACGAGCAGTACTTC. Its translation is CASSPAGTSRNYEQYF.